The present TCR beta chain was sequenced within a study of chemoradiotherapy in HPV16-positive cancers (dated by TCRdb to between 2021 and 2022). Some background on the complete study: Candidate HPV-specific T-cell clones and common TCR motifs were defined by functional T-cell assays performed on cells from two HPV16-positive patients. The study asked whether T-cell immunity to the HPV oncoproteins E6 and E7 changes during chemoradiotherapy and whether this immunity affects survival. TCR repertoires from over 80 patients with HPV-related cancers were then used to track the candidate HPV-specific TCRs and motifs.

Concerning this clone itself: The antigen it recognizes is unknown. The sample holds no much larger clone one base away, and base qualities are not on file.

Repertoires were sampled repeatedly over the course of chemoradiotherapy, so clonal expansion could be followed in the tumor microenvironment. Libraries came from the immunoSEQ multiplex PCR assay. Held by TCRdb, this immuneACCESS table contains in-frame sequences only and omits some clones. Under half of the omission traces to an unresolved V gene where checked; the cause of the rest is unknown. The sample profile shows fewer than 8,500 clones; 80% to 90% of them were found once. 9% of the sample is in the top ten clones. Overall study results and their limits: Expansion of candidate HPV-specific clones and E7-related TCR motifs was observed in the tumor microenvironment during treatment, whereas no such expansion was observed for non-HPV-specific T cells. In HPV16-positive patients, expansion of HPV-responsive T cells during chemoradiotherapy was associated with improved recurrence-free survival. The functional definition of HPV-specific T cells came from only a couple of HPV16-positive patients, and the survival association was reported for HPV16-positive patients.

In the germline V gene (reference sequence), CDR1 corresponds to PRHDT and CDR2 to FYEKMQ. CDR3 length: 14 amino acids, cysteine to phenylalanine. Left in the record is the CDR3 DNA by itself, 42 bases read in frame from the first base. The V and J ends are trimmed by 3 bases and 7 bases, leaving 15 bases between them. The material sequenced was tumor tissue, taken from a patient who underwent chemoradiotherapy. The clonotype was recovered from a human donor with HPV-associated anogenital cancer. The sequence links TRBV13 to TRBJ1-2; D gene: possibly TRBD1, on 5 matching bases. The CDR3 protein sequence reads: CASSFPAGARGYTF. The bases are TGTGCCAGCAGCTTTCCCGCTGGGGCGCGTGGCTACACCTTC.